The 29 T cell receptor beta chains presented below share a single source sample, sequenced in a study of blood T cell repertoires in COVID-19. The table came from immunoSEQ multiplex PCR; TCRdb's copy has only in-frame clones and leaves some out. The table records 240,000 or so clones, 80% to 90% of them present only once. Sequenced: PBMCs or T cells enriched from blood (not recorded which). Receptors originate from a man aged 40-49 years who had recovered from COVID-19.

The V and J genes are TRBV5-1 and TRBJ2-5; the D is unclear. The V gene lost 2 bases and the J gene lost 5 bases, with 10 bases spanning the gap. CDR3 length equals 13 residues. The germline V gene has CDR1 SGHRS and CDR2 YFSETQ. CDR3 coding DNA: TGCGCCAGCAGCTTCAACGTCCGGGAGACCCAGTACTTC. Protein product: CASSFNVRETQYF.

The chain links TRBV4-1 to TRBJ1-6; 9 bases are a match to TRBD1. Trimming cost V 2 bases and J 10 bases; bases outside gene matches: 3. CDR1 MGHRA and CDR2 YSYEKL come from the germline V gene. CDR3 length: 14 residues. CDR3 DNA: TGCGCCAGCAGCCAATTGGGACAGGGATCACCCCTCCACTTT. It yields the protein CASSQLGQGSPLHF.

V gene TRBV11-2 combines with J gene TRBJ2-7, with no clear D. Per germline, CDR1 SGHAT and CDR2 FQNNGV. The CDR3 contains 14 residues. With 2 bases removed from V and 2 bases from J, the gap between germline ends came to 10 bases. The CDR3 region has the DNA TGTGCCAGCAGCTTATTTCAGGAAACCTACGAGCAGTACTTC. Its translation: CASSLFQETYEQYF.

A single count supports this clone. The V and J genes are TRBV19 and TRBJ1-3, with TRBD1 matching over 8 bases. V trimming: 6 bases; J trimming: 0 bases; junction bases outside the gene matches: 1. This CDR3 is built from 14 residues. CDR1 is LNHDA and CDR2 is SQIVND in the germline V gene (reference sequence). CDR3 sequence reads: CASRDRVSGNTIYF. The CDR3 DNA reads TGTGCCAGTAGGGACAGGGTCTCTGGAAACACCATATATTTT.

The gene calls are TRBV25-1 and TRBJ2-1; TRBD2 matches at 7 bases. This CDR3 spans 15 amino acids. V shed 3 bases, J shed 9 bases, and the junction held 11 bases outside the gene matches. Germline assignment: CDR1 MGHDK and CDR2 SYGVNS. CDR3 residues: CASSDLNSWEGEQFF. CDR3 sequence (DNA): TGTGCCAGCAGTGACCTAAATTCTTGGGAGGGTGAGCAGTTCTTC.

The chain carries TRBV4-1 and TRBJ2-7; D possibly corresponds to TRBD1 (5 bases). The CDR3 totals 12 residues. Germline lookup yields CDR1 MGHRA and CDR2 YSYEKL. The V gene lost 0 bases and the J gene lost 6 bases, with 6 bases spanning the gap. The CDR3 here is CASSQETGEQYF. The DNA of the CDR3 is TGCGCCAGCAGCCAAGAAACAGGCGAGCAGTACTTC.

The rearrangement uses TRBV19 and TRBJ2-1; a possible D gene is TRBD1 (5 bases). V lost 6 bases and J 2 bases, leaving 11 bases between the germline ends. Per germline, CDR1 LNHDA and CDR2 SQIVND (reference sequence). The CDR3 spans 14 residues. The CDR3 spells CASSQETAYNEQFF. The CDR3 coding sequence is TGTGCCAGTAGCCAGGAGACAGCCTACAATGAGCAGTTCTTC.

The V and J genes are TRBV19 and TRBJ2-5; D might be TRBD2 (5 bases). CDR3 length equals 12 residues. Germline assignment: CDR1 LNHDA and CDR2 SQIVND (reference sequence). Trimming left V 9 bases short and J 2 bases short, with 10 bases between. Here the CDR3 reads CASGVRQETQYF. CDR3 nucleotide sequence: TGTGCCAGCGGGGTGAGACAAGAGACCCAGTACTTC.

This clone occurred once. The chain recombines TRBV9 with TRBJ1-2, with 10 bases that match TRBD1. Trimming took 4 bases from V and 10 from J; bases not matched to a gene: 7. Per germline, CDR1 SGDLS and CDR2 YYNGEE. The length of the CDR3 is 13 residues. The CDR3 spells CASSRWDRGDYTF. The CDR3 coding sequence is TGTGCCAGCAGCAGGTGGGACAGGGGCGACTACACCTTC.

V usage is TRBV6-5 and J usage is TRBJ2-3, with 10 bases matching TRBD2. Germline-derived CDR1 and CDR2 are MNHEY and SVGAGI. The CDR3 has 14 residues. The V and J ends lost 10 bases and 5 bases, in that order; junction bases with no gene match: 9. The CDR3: CATGVTSGLDTQYF. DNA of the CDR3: TGTGCCACCGGTGTGACTAGCGGGTTAGATACGCAGTATTTT.

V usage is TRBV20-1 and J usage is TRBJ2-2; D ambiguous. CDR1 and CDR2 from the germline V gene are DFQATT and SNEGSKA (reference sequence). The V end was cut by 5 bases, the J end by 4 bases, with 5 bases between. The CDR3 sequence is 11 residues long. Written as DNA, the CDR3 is TGCAGTGCTCAGGTCACCGGGGAGCTGTTTTTT. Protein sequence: CSAQVTGELFF.

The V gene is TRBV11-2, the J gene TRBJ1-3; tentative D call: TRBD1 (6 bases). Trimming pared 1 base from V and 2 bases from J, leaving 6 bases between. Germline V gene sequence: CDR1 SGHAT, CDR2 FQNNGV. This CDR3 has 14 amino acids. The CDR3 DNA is TGTGCCAGCAGCTTAGGGACAGCTGGAAACACCATATATTTT. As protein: CASSLGTAGNTIYF.

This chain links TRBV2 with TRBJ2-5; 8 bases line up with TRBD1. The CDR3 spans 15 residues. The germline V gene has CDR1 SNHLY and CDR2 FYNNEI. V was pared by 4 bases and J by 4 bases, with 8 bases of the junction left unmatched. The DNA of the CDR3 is TGTGCCAGCAGTGGCGAGGACAGGGAAAGAGAGACCCAGTACTTC. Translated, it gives CASSGEDRERETQYF. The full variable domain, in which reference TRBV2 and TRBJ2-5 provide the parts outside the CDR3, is EPEVTQTPSHQVTQMGQEVILRCVPISNHLYFYWYRQILGQKVEFLVSFYNNEISEKSEIFDDQFSVERPDGSNFTLKIRSTKLEDSAMYFCASSGEDRERETQYFGPGTRLLVL.

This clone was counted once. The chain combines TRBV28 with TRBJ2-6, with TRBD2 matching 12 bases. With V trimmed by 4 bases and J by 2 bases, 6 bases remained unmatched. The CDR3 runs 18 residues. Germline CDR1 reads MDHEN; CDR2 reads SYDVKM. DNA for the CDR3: TGTGCCAGCAGTTCCACGGGACTAGCGGGCCCTGGGGCCAACGTCCTGACTTTC. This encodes CASSSTGLAGPGANVLTF.

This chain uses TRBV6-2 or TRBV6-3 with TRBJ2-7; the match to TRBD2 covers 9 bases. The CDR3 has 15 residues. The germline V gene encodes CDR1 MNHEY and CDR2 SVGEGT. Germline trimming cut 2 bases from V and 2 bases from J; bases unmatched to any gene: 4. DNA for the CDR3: TGTGCCAGCAGTTACATTCTAGCGGGGACCTACGAGCAGTACTTC. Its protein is CASSYILAGTYEQYF.

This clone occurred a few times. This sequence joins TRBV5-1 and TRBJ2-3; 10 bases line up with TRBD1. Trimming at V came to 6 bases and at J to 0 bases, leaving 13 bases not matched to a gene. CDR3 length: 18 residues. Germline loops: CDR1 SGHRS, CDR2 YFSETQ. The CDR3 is CASNPVPGQGESTDTQYF. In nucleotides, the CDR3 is TGCGCCAGCAACCCCGTCCCCGGACAGGGGGAAAGCACAGATACGCAGTATTTT.

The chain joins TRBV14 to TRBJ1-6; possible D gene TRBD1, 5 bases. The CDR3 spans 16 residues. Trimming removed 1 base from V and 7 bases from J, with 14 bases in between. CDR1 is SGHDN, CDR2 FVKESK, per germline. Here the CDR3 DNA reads TGTGCCAGCAGCCAAGTTGATCTGGCAGGGAATTCACCCCTCCACTTT. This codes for CASSQVDLAGNSPLHF.

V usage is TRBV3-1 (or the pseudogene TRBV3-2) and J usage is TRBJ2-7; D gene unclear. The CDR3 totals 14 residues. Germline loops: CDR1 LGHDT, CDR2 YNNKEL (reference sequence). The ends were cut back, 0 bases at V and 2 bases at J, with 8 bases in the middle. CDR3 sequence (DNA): TGTGCCAGCAGCCAAGAATCCGACACCTACGAGCAGTACTTC. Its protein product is CASSQESDTYEQYF.

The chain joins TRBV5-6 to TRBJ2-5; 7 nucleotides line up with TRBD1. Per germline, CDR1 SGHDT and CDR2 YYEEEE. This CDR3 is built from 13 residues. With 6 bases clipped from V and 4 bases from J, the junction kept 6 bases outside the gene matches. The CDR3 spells CASNHRGVETQYF. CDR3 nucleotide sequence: TGTGCCAGCAACCACAGGGGTGTAGAGACCCAGTACTTC.

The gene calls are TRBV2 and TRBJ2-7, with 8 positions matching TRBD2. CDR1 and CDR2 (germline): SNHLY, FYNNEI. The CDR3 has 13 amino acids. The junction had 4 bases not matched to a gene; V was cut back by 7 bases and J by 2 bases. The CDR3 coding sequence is TGTGCCAGCACTAGCGGGCATACCTACGAGCAGTACTTC. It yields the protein CASTSGHTYEQYF.

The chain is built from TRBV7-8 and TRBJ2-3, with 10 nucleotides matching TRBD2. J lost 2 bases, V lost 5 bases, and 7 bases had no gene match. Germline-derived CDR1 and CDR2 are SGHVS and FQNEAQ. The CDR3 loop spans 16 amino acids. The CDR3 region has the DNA TGTGCCAGCAGCCCCGGACTAGCGGTTTCCACAGATACGCAGTATTTT. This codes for CASSPGLAVSTDTQYF.

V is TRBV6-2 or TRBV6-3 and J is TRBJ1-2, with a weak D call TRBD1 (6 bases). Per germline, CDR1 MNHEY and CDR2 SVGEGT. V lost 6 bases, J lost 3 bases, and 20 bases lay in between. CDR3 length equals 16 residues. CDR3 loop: CASSRGQSQLYYGYTF. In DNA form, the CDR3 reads TGTGCCAGCAGCCGAGGACAGAGCCAACTGTACTATGGCTACACCTTC.

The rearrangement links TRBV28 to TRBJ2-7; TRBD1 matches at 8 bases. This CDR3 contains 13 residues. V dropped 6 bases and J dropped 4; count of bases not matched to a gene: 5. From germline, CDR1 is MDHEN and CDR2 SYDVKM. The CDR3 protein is CASSRQGLYEQYF. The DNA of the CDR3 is TGTGCCAGCAGCCGACAGGGGTTGTACGAGCAGTACTTC.

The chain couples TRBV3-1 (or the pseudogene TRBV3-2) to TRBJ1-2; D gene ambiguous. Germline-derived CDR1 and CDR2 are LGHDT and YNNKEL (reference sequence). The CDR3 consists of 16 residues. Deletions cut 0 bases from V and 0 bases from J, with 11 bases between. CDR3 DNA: TGTGCCAGCAGCCAAGATCAGCGCGGGACTAACTATGGCTACACCTTC. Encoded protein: CASSQDQRGTNYGYTF.

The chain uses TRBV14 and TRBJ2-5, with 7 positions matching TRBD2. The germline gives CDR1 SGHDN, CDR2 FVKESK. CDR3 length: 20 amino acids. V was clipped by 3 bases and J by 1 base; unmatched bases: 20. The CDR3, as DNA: TGTGCCAGCAGCCATTTTCGCGGGAGTTCGTTCTTCGATCCCCAAGAGACCCAGTACTTC. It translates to CASSHFRGSSFFDPQETQYF.

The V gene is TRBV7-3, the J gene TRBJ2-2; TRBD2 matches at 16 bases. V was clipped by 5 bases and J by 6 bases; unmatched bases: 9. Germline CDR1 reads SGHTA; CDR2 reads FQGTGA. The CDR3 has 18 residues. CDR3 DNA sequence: TGTGCCAGCAGCCTAAGGGGGACTAGCGGGAGGGCAGCCGGGGAGCTGTTTTTT. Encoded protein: CASSLRGTSGRAAGELFF.

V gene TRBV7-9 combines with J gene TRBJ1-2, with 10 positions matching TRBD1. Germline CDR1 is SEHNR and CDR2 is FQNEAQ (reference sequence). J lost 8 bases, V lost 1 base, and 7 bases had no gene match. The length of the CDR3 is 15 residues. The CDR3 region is CASSLDIDRGRGYTF. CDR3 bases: TGTGCCAGCAGCTTAGACATAGACAGGGGGCGCGGCTACACCTTC.

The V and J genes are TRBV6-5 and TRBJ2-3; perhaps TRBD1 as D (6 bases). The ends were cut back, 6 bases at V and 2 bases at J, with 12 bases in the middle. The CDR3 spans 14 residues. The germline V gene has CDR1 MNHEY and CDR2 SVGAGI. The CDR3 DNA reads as TGTGCCAGCAGCCTCGGACAGATCACAGATACGCAGTATTTT. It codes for CASSLGQITDTQYF.

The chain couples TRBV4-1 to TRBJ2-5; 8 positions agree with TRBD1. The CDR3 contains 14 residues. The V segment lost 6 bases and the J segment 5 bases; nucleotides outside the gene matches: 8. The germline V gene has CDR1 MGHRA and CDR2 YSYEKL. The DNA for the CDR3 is TGCGCCAGCAGACCGACCAGGGGGCGGGAGACCCAGTACTTC. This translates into CASRPTRGRETQYF.